The subject of this entry is one T cell receptor beta chain. Its antigen is still unknown. The data are from a study of graft-versus-host responses after intestinal transplantation. As for the study in general: Tacrolimus and steroids were given for three to four years to all recipients after anti-thymocyte globulin induction. Notes on the study in general: Recipient marrow harbored GvH clones, some of which surfaced first in ileum or blood. Across patients carrying graft-donor T cell macrochimerism, allografts held high graft-versus-host to host-versus-graft clonal ratios.

V was shortened by 0 bases and J by 2 bases, with 9 bases between the two germline ends. The CDR3 is made up of 15 amino acids. CDR1 and CDR2 (germline): MNHEY, SMNVEV (reference sequence). Clones were read by immunoSEQ multiplex PCR, and TCRdb kept only the in-frame ones, dropping some. The table shows under 30,000 clones, with around 94% occurring only once. J is TRBJ2-3 and V is TRBV27; a possible D gene is TRBD1 (5 bases). The sample consisted of PBMCs, taken just over 29 days after intestinal transplant. This receptor was identified in a human patient who received an intestinal transplant, so some T cells may come from the graft donor. CDR3 residues: CASSLSPRDTDTQYF. For the CDR3, the DNA is TGTGCCAGCAGTTTATCCCCCAGGGACACAGATACGCAGTATTTT.